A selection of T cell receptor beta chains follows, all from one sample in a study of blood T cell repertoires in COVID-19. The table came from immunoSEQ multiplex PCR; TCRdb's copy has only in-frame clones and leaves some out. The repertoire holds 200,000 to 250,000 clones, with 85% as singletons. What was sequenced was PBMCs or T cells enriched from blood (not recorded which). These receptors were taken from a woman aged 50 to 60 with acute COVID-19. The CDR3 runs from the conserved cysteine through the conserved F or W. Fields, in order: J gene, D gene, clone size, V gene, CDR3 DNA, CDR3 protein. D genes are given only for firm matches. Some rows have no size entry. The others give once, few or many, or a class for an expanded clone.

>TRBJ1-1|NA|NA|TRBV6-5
TGTGCCAGCAGTTACTTTGGGTCAGGGCCGAACACTGAAGCTTTCTTT
CASSYFGSGPNTEAFF
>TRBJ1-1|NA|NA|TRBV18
TGTGCCAGCTCACCACAACAGGGCGGGGGAACTGAAGCTTTCTTT
CASSPQQGGGTEAFF
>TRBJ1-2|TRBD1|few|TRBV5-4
TGTGCCAGCAGCCTCAGGAGGGGGCGACAGGGCTATGGCTACACCTTC
CASSLRRGRQGYGYTF
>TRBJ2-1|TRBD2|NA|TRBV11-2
TGTGCCAGCAGCTTAAGGACAATCTTGGGACTAGCGGGGAGGACTGAGCAGTTCTTC
CASSLRTILGLAGRTEQFF
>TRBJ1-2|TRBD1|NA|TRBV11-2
TGTGCCAGCAGCCCCGAATCACAGGGGAACTATGGCTACACCTTC
CASSPESQGNYGYTF
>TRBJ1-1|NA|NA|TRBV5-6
TGTGCCAGCAGCTTTTCGATGGGGCTTCGCACTGAAGCTTTCTTT
CASSFSMGLRTEAFF
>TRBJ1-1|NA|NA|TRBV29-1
TGCAGCGTGAAAAGACAGGTATTGAACACTGAAGCTTTCTTT
CSVKRQVLNTEAFF
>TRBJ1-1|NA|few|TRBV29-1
TGCAGCGTTCAGAACACTGAAGCTTTCTTT
CSVQNTEAFF
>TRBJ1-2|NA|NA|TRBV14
TGTGCCAGCAGCCCTAACAGGGTTCTAAACTATGGCTACACCTTC
CASSPNRVLNYGYTF
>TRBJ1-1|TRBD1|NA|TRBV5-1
TGCGCCAGCAGCTTTGGGCAGGGGGCGTCCACTGAAGCTTTCTTT
CASSFGQGASTEAFF
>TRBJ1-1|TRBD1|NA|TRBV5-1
TGCGCCAGCAGCTTGGACAGGGGGCTTGGGAACACTGAAGCTTTCTTT
CASSLDRGLGNTEAFF
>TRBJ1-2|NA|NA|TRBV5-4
TGTGCCAGCAGCTTGTACAGGGAGCTTGCTAACTATGGCTACACCTTC
CASSLYRELANYGYTF
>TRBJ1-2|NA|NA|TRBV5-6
TGTGCCAGCAGTCAACCTGGACAGCCGCGAGATGGCTACACCTTC
CASSQPGQPRDGYTF
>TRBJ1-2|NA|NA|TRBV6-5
TGTGCCAGCAGTTACGGAGGAGTAGGGTCTTATGGCTACACCTTC
CASSYGGVGSYGYTF
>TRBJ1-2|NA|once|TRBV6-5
TGTGCCAGCAGTCGCACAGGGTCAGGCTATGGCTACACCTTC
CASSRTGSGYGYTF
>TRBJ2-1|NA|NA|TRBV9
TGTGCCAGCGGGGAGTTAGGGGAGCAGTTCTTC
CASGELGEQFF
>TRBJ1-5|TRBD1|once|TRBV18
TGTGCCAGCTCACTTAGCCGGGACAGCCACAATCAGCCCCAGCATTTT
CASSLSRDSHNQPQHF
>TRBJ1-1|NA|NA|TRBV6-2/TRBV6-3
TGTGCCAGCAGTTACATGGGGGCAGGCACTGAAGCTTTCTTT
CASSYMGAGTEAFF
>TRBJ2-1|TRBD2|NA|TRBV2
TGTGCCAGCCTTCGCGAATCTAGCGGTTCCTACAATGAGCAGTTCTTC
CASLRESSGSYNEQFF
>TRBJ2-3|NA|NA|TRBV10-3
TGTGCCATCAGCGTGGCCCTCATATGGGAGCGGGCTAGCACAGATACGCAGTATTTT
CAISVALIWERASTDTQYF
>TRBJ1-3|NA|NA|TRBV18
TGTGCCAGCTCACCTGCCAGGGGCATAGGAAACACCATATATTTT
CASSPARGIGNTIYF
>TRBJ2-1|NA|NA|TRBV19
TGTGCCAGTAGTATAGATCGTTTCAGGGTCAATGAGCAGTTCTTC
CASSIDRFRVNEQFF
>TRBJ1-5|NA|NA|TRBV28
TGTGCCAGCAGTCCCCCGGGCACAGGACCCTATTTT
CASSPPGTGPYF
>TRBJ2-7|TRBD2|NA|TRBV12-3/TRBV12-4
TGTGCCAGCTCTGCGGGGGGGCGGGGCGAGCAGTACTTC
CASSAGGRGEQYF
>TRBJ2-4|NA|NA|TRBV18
TGTGCCAGCTCAGGAGGACCCTTGATTCAGTACTTC
CASSGGPLIQYF
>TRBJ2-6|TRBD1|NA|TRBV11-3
TGTGCCAGCACCTCCCCGCCGACAGGGGACTGCTCTGGGGCCAACGTCCTGACTTTC
CASTSPPTGDCSGANVLTF
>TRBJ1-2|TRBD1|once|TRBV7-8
TGTGCCAGCAGCACCGACAGGGGAGTCTATGGCTACACCTTC
CASSTDRGVYGYTF
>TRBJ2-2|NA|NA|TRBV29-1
TGCAGCGTTCGAACCGCCGGGACAAATGCCGGGGAGCTGTTTTTT
CSVRTAGTNAGELFF
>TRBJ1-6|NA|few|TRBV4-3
TGCGCCAGCAGCCAAGATAGTAAGGGGAACTCACCCCTCCACTTT
CASSQDSKGNSPLHF
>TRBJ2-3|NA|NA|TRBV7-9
TGTGCCAGCAGCTTCAGAGGAGACACAGATACGCAGTATTTT
CASSFRGDTDTQYF
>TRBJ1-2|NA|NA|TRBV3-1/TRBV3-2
TGTGCCAGCAGCCAAGGGGGCGGCTATGGCTACACCTTC
CASSQGGGYGYTF
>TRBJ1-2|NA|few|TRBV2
TGTGCCAGCAGTGAAAGACAGGTTTATGGCTACACCTTC
CASSERQVYGYTF
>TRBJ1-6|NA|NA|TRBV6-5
TGTGCCAGCAGTTACGGGCAGGGGTCTACTAGGTCACCCCTCCACTTT
CASSYGQGSTRSPLHF
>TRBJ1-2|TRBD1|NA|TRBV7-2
TGTGCCAGCAGCACTAGGATAGGGGGCGGCGATGGCTACACCTTC
CASSTRIGGGDGYTF
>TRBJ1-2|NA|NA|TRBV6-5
TGTGCCACGGAGGCGGTCAACTATGGCTACACCTTC
CATEAVNYGYTF
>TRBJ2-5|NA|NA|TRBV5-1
TGCGCCAGCAGCTTAACTACCGGACCCAGCGGAGAGACCCAGTACTTC
CASSLTTGPSGETQYF
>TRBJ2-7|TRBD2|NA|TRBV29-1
TGCAGCGTTCTAGCGGTCTCCTACGAGCAGTACTTC
CSVLAVSYEQYF
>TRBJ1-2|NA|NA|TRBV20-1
TGCAGTGCTAGGGCGGGACCGGTCTACACCTTC
CSARAGPVYTF
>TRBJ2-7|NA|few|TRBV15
TGTGCCACCCGACCTAGCGCCAGCTCCTACGAGCAGTACTTC
CATRPSASSYEQYF
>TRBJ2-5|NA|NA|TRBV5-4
TGTGCCAGCAGCTTGGGCCCAGTCCAAGAGACCCAGTACTTC
CASSLGPVQETQYF